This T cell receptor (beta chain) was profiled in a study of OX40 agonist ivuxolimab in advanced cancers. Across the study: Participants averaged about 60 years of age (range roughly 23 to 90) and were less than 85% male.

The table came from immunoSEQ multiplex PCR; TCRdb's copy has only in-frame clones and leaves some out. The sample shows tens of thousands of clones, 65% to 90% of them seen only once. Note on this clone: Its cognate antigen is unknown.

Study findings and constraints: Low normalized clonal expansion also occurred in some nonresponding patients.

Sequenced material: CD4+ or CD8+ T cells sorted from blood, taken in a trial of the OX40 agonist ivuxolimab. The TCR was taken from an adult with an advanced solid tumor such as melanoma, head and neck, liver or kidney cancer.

CDR3 amino acids: CASSSEGSGTGELFF. The CDR3 DNA follows: TGCGCCAGCAGCTCGGAGGGATCGGGCACCGGGGAGCTGTTTTTT. The chain carries TRBV5-1 and TRBJ2-2; D might be TRBD2 (6 bases). The length of the CDR3 is 15 residues. CDR1 is SGHRS and CDR2 is YFSETQ in the germline V gene. V was shortened by 3 bases and J by 4 bases, with 13 bases between the two germline ends.